What follows are 7 T cell receptor beta chains derived from one specimen sequenced in a study of CD8 T cells in ankylosing spondylitis. TCRdb called the 5' RACE reads again in MiXCR, with one record for every CDR3 protein. The sample contains 650,000 to 800,000 distinct CDR3 sequences, 19% of which appear only once. For these TCRs, the target antigens are not known. General study findings and limits: Among TCR beta sequences, a motif of eight highly homologous variants appeared characteristic of ankylosing spondylitis blood.

Sequencing used blood, either unsorted or a sorted T cell fraction (not recorded which). Receptors were obtained from a male donor with ankylosing spondylitis.

V usage is TRBV18 and J usage is TRBJ1-1; D is ambiguous. The CDR3 extends over 14 amino acids. CDR1 is KGHSH, CDR2 LQKENI, per germline. Trimming stripped 3 bases from V and 2 bases from J, with 10 bases between. The chain's CDR3 is CASSPREVNTEAFF. Here the CDR3 DNA reads TGTGCCAGCTCACCCCGGGAGGTTAACACTGAAGCTTTCTTT.

This clonotype was found a few times. The V call is TRBV7-3, the J call TRBJ2-1, with 10 bases matching TRBD2. Trimming cost V 3 bases and J 6 bases; bases outside gene matches: 5. CDR3 length: 15 residues. The germline V gene has CDR1 SGHTA and CDR2 FQGTGA. The CDR3 DNA follows: TGTGCCAGCAGCTTGGGCGCTAGCGGGAGCAATGAGCAGTTCTTC. Protein sequence: CASSLGASGSNEQFF.

The chain recombines TRBV2 with TRBJ1-1; D is uncertain. CDR1 is SNHLY, CDR2 FYNNEI, per germline. The CDR3 runs to 13 residues. Between the trimmed V and J ends, which lost 3 bases and 4 bases, there was a span of 9 bases. This CDR3 is CASSEWEITEAFF. The CDR3 DNA follows: TGTGCCAGCAGTGAGTGGGAAATCACTGAAGCTTTCTTT.

This clonotype showed up many times. V gene TRBV29-1 combines with J gene TRBJ2-5; tentative D call: TRBD1 (6 bases). Trimming took off 7 bases at V and 5 bases at J, with 26 bases between the two ends. The CDR3 is 16 amino acids. Germline-derived CDR1 and CDR2 are SQVTM and ANQGSEA. Written as DNA, the CDR3 is TGCAGCGCTAATCACGGGACACCTAATCGTGCGGAGACCCAGTACTTC. Translating it yields CSANHGTPNRAETQYF.

This clonotype came up a few times. The chain links TRBV7-9 to TRBJ2-2; tentative D call: TRBD1 (5 bases). Germline V gene sequence: CDR1 SEHNR, CDR2 FQNEAQ (reference sequence). This CDR3 comprises 13 residues. Deletions cut 5 bases from V and 5 bases from J, with 9 bases between. The CDR3 loop reads CASSQTETGELFF. In DNA form, the CDR3 reads TGTGCCAGCAGCCAGACAGAGACCGGGGAGCTGTTTTTT.

The CDR3 loop reads CASSSHRGLDEQYF. The CDR3 DNA follows: TGCGCCAGCAGCTCTCACAGGGGGCTCGACGAGCAGTACTTC. The V gene is TRBV4-1, the J gene TRBJ2-7, with 9 bases fitting TRBD1. Germline CDR1 is MGHRA and CDR2 is YSYEKL. The CDR3 contains 14 residues. Trimming at V came to 5 bases and at J to 5 bases, leaving 7 bases not matched to a gene.

This chain joins TRBV20-1 and TRBJ1-1; D uncertain. V shed 5 bases and J shed 0 bases, with 10 bases lying between them. Germline V gene sequence: CDR1 DFQATT, CDR2 SNEGSKA (reference sequence). This CDR3 spans 13 amino acids. CDR3 loop: CSAPDWMNTEAFF. CDR3 coding DNA: TGCAGTGCTCCCGATTGGATGAACACTGAAGCTTTCTTT.